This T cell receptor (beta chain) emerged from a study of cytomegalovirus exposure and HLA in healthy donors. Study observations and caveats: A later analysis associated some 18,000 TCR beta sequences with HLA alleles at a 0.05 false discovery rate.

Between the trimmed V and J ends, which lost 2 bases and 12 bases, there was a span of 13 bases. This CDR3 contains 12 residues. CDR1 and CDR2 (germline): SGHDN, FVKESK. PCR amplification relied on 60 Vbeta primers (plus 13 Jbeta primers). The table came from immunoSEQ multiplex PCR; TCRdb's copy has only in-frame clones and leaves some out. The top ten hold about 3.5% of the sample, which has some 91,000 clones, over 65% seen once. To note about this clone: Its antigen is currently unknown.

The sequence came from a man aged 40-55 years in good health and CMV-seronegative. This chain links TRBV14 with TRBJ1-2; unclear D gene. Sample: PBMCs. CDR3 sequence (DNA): TGTGCCAGCAGCCAAACAAGATCTCTGCACACCTTC. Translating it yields CASSQTRSLHTF.